A single sample gave rise to the 9 T cell receptor beta chains below, sequenced in a study of beta chain features in type 1 diabetes. General study results and limits: All four CD4+ subsets from Type 1 diabetes patients carried moderately but significantly shorter TCRB CDR3s.

No antigen has been identified for these receptors. Of the isolated RNA, all was reverse transcribed, and so the sequenced material was expressed TCRB transcripts. The repertoire was sequenced with immunoSEQ multiplex PCR; TCRdb's copy has only in-frame clones and lacks some. The sample consists of 600,000 to 700,000 clones, over 10% of them appearing once. Sequenced: naive CD4+ T cells from blood. All receptors derive from a man aged 18 to 35 with type 1 diabetes.

In DNA, the CDR3 is TGTGCCAGCAGCTCCTTTTCGACAGGGGGTACCGGGGAGCTGTTTTTT. Its protein is CASSSFSTGGTGELFF. The J gene is TRBJ2-2, the V gene TRBV7-3; TRBD1 matches at 9 bases. Trimming cost V 4 bases and J 5 bases; bases outside gene matches: 8. The CDR3 runs to 16 residues. Germline assignment: CDR1 SGHTA and CDR2 FQGTGA.

J is TRBJ1-5 and V is TRBV7-2, with D perhaps matching TRBD1 (5 bases). V gave up 8 bases and J gave up 2 bases, with 10 bases separating them. Germline loops: CDR1 SGHTA, CDR2 FQGNSA. The CDR3 runs to 13 residues. CDR3 loop: CASAGDGNQPQHF. DNA of the CDR3: TGTGCCAGCGCCGGGGACGGCAATCAGCCCCAGCATTTT.

V and J are TRBV27 and TRBJ2-1, with D uncertain. This CDR3 is 15 amino acids long. Germline-derived CDR1 and CDR2 are MNHEY and SMNVEV (reference sequence). V was clipped by 7 bases and J by 0 bases, with 13 bases between them. The CDR3 loop reads CASMIWQSSYNEQFF. The CDR3 DNA is TGTGCCAGCATGATCTGGCAAAGCTCCTACAATGAGCAGTTCTTC.

Of note for this clone: This same CDR3 is encoded by further DNA sequences in the sample. The chain recombines TRBV20-1 with TRBJ1-1; D unresolved. The V gene lost 3 bases and the J gene lost 7 bases, with 9 bases spanning the gap. CDR1 and CDR2 (germline): DFQATT, SNEGSKA (reference sequence). This CDR3 comprises 11 residues. The CDR3 DNA reads as TGCAGTGCTAGTCCAGGAGGTGAAGCTTTCTTT. This gives the protein CSASPGGEAFF.

The table lists this clone with a few counts. The chain employs TRBV7-3 and TRBJ1-5; TRBD1 agrees at 7 bases. CDR3 size: 13 residues. Germline lookup yields CDR1 SGHTA and CDR2 FQGTGA. V shed 5 bases, J shed 6 bases, and the junction held 4 bases outside the gene matches. CDR3 amino acids: CASSDRVGQPQHF. The CDR3 coding sequence is TGTGCCAGCAGCGACAGGGTGGGTCAGCCCCAGCATTTT.

This clone showed up just a few times. The rearrangement joins TRBV7-9 to TRBJ2-6; unclear D gene. Germline loops: CDR1 SEHNR, CDR2 FQNEAQ (reference sequence). Deletions cut 0 bases from V and 1 base from J, with 4 bases between. The CDR3 contains 15 residues. The CDR3 sequence is CASSLADSGANVLTF. The CDR3 bases are TGTGCCAGCAGCTTAGCGGATTCTGGGGCCAACGTCCTGACTTTC.

This clone turned up a few times. The rearrangement joins TRBV6-5 to TRBJ1-2; D possibly corresponds to TRBD1 (5 bases). This CDR3 region has 14 residues. The V and J ends lost 6 bases and 2 bases respectively, with 13 bases between them. Per germline, CDR1 MNHEY and CDR2 SVGAGI. The CDR3 bases are TGTGCCAGCAGGATGCTGGGGGTAAACTATGGCTACACCTTC. It yields the protein CASRMLGVNYGYTF.

V gene TRBV30 combines with J gene TRBJ1-1; D is unclear. Germline lookup yields CDR1 GTSNPN and CDR2 SVGIG (reference sequence). CDR3 length: 13 residues. Trimming pared 2 bases from V and 10 bases from J, leaving 17 bases between. In nucleotides, the CDR3 is TGTGCCTGGAGTCAGACCGATGGGCTGTCAGCTTTCTTT. Translated: CAWSQTDGLSAFF.

This clone has just a few counts. The rearrangement joins TRBV30 to TRBJ2-1; D is ambiguous. V was cut by 8 bases and J by 9 bases, with 8 bases left in between. Germline loops: CDR1 GTSNPN, CDR2 SVGIG (reference sequence). CDR3 size: 9 residues. The CDR3 reads CAPPSEQFF. CDR3 bases: TGTGCCCCACCCAGTGAGCAGTTCTTC.